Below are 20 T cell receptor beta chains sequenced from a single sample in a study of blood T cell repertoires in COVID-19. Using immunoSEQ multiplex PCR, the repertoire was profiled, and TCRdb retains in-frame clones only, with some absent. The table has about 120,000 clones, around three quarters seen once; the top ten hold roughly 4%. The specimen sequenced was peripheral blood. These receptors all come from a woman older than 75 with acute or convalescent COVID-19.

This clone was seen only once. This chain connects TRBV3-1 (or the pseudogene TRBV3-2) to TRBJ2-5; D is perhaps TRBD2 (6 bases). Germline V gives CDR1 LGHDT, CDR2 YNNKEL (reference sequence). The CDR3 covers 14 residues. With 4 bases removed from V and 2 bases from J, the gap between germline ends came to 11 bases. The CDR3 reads CASSPIGGQETQYF. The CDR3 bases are TGTGCCAGCAGCCCCATCGGGGGACAAGAGACCCAGTACTTC.

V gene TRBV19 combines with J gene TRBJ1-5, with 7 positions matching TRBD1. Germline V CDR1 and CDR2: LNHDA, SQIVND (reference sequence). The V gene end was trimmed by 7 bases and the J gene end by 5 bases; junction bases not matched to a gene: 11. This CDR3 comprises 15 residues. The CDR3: CASMRARDSDQPQHF. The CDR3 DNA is TGTGCCAGTATGCGAGCCCGGGACAGCGATCAGCCCCAGCATTTT.

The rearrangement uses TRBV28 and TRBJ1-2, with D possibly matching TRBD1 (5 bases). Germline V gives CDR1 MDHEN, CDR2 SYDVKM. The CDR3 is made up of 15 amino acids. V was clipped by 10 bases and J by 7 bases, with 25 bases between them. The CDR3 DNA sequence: TGTGCCACTACACTGGGCCAGGGCCTCCGTTCTGGCTACACCTTC. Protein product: CATTLGQGLRSGYTF.

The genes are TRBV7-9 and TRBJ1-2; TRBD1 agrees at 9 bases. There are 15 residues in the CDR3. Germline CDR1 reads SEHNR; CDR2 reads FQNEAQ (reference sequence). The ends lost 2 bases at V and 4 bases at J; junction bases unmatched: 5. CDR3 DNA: TGTGCCAGCAGCTTAACAGGGGGCGCGGGCTATGGCTACACCTTC. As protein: CASSLTGGAGYGYTF.

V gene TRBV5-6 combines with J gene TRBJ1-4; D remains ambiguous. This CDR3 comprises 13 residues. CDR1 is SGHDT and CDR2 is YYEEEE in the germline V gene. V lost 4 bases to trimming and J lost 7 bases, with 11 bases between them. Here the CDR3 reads CASSTGVREKLFF. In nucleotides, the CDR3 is TGTGCCAGCAGCACCGGGGTTCGTGAAAAACTGTTTTTT.

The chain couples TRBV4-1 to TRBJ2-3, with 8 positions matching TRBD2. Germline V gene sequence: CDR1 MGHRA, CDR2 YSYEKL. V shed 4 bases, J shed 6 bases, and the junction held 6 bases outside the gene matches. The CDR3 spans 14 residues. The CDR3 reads CASSLTERGDTQYF. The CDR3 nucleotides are TGCGCCAGCAGCCTTACCGAGCGGGGGGATACGCAGTATTTT.

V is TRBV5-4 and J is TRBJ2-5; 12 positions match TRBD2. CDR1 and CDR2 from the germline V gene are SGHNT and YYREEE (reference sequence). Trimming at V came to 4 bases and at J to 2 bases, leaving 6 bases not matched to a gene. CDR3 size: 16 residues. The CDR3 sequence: CASSPGLAGHQETQYF. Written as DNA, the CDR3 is TGTGCCAGCAGCCCCGGACTAGCGGGGCATCAAGAGACCCAGTACTTC.

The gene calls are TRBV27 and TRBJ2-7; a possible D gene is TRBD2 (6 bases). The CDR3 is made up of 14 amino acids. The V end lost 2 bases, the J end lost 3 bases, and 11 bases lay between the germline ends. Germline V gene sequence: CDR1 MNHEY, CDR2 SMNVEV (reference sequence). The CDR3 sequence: CASSLEAGVYEQYF. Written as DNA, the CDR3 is TGTGCCAGCAGTTTAGAAGCGGGTGTCTACGAGCAGTACTTC.

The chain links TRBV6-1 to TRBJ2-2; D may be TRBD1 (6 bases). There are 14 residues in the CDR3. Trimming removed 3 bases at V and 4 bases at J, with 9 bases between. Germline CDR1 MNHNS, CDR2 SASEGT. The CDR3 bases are TGTGCCAGCAGTGATCACAGGGCCACCGGGGAGCTGTTTTTT. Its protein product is CASSDHRATGELFF.

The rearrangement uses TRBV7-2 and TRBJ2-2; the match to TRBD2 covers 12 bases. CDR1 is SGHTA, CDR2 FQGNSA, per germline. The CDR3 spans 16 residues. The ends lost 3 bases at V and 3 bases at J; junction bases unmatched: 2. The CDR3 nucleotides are TGTGCCAGCAGCTTGACTAGCGGGAGTTACACCGGGGAGCTGTTTTTT. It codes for CASSLTSGSYTGELFF.

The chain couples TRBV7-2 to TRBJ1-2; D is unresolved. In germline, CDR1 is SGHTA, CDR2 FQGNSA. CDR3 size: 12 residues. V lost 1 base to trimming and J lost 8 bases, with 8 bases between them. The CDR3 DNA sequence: TGTGCCAGCAGCTTAGTCGGGGAAGGCTACACCTTC. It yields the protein CASSLVGEGYTF.

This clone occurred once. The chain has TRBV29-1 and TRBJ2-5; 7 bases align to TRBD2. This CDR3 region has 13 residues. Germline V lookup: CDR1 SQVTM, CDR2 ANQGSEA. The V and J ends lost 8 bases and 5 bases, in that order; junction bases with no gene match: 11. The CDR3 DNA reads TGCAGCTTTCGACTAGCCCCAGGGGAGACCCAGTACTTC. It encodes CSFRLAPGETQYF. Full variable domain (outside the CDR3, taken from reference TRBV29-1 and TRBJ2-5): SAVISQKPSRDICQRGTSLTIQCQVDSQVTMMFWYRQQPGQSLTLIATANQGSEATYESGFVIDKFPISRPNLTFSTLTVSNMSPEDSSIYLCSFRLAPGETQYFGPGTRLLVL.

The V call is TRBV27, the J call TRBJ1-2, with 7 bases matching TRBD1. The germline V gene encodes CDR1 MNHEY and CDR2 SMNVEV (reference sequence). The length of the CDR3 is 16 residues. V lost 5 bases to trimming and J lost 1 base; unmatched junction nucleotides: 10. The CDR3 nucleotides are TGTGCCAGCAGTCTTACCTACAGGGGAGGTAACTATGGCTACACCTTC. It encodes CASSLTYRGGNYGYTF.

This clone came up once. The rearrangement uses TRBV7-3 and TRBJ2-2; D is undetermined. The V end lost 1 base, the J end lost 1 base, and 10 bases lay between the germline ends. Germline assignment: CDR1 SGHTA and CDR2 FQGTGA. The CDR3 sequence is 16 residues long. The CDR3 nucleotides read TGTGCCAGCAGCTTAAGTGCCCCAGGGAACACCGGGGAGCTGTTTTTT. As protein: CASSLSAPGNTGELFF.

CDR3 amino acids: CASSQGGTRSWEKLFF. The CDR3 DNA sequence: TGCGCCAGCAGCCAAGGTGGTACGAGGTCTTGGGAAAAACTGTTTTTT. The chain links TRBV4-3 to TRBJ1-4; D gene uncertain. V was shortened by 1 base and J by 8 bases, with 17 bases between the two germline ends. Germline CDR1 is LGHNA and CDR2 is YSLEER. The CDR3 spans 16 residues.

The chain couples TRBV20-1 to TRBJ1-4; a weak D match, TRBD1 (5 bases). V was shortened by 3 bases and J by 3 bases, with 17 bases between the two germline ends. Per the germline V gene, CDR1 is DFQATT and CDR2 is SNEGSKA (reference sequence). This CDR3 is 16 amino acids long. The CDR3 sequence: CSASSMADRPNEKLFF. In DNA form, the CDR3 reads TGCAGTGCTAGTTCGATGGCTGACAGACCTAATGAAAAACTGTTTTTT.

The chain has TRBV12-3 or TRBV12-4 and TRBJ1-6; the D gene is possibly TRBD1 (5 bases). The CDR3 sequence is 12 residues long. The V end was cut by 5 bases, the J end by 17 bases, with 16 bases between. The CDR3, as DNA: TGTGCCAGCAGTCTGACAGACAAACTAATCCACTTT. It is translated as CASSLTDKLIHF.

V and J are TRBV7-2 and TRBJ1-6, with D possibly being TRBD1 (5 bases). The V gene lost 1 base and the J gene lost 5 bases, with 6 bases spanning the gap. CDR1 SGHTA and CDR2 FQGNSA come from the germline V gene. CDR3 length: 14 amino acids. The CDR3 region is CASSLVQDNSPLHF. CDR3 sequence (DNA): TGTGCCAGCAGCTTAGTACAGGATAATTCACCCCTCCACTTT.

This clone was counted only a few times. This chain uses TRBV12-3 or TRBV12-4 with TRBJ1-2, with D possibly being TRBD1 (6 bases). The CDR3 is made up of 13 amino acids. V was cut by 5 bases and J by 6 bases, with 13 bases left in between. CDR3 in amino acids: CASSLTGRNGYTF. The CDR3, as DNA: TGTGCCAGCAGTCTCACAGGGCGTAATGGCTACACCTTC.

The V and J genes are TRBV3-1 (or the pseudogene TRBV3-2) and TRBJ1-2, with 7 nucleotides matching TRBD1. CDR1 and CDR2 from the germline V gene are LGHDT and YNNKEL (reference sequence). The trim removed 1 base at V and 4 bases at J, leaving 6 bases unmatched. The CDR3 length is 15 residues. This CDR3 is CASSQVRTGGYGYTF. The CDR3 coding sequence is TGTGCCAGCAGCCAAGTCAGGACAGGCGGCTATGGCTACACCTTC.